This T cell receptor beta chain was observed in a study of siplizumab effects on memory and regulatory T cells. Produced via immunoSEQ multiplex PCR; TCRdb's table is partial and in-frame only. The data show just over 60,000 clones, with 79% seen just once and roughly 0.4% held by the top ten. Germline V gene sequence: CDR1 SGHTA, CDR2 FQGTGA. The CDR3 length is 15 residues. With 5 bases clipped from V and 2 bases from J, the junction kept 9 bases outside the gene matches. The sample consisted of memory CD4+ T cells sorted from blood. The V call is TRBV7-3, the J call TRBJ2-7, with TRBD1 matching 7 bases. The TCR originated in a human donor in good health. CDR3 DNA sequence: TGTGCCAGCAGCCCCAACGGACAGGCTACCTACGAGCAGTACTTC. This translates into CASSPNGQATYEQYF.